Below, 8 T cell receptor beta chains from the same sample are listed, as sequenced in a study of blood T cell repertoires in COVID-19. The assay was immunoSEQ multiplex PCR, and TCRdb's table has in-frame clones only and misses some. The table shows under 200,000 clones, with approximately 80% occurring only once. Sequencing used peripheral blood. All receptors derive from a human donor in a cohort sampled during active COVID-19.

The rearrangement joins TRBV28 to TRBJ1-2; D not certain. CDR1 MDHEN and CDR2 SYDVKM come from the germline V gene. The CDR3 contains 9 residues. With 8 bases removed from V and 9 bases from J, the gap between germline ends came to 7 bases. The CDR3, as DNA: TGTGCCAGCGGTAGTCGCTACACCTTC. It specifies CASGSRYTF.

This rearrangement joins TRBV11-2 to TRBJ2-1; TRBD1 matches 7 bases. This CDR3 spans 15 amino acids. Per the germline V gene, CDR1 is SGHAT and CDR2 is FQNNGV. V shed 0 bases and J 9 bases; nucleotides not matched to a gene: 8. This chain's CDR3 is CASSLDLKGAGEQFF. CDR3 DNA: TGTGCCAGCAGCTTAGATTTGAAGGGGGCGGGTGAGCAGTTCTTC.

In nucleotides, the CDR3 is TGCGCCAGCAGCTTGGGACAGGTCCCCACTGAAGCTTTCTTT. Translation: CASSLGQVPTEAFF. The chain uses TRBV5-1 and TRBJ1-1; D perhaps matches TRBD1 (6 bases). This CDR3 contains 14 residues. V lost 0 bases and J 4 bases, leaving 10 bases between the germline ends. Germline V gene lookup returns CDR1 SGHRS and CDR2 YFSETQ.

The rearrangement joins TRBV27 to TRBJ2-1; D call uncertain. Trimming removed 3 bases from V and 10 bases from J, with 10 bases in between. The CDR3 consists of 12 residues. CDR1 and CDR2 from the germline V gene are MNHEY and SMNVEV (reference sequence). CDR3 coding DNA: TGTGCCAGCAGTTTTTCTAGTGGGGAGCAGTTCTTC. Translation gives CASSFSSGEQFF.

CDR3 protein: CASSFGRASSYEQYF. The CDR3 DNA follows: TGTGCCAGCAGCTTCGGCAGGGCAAGTTCCTACGAGCAGTACTTC. This chain joins TRBV7-9 and TRBJ2-7; D perhaps matches TRBD1 (5 bases). V was shortened by 3 bases and J by 1 base, with 13 bases between the two germline ends. Germline CDR1 and CDR2: SEHNR and FQNEAQ (reference sequence). The CDR3 has 15 amino acids. Full variable domain (outside the CDR3, taken from reference TRBV7-9 and TRBJ2-7): DTGVSQNPRHKITKRGQNVTFRCDPISEHNRLYWYRQTLGQGPEFLTYFQNEAQLEKSRLLSDRFSAERPKGSFSTLEIQRTEQGDSAMYLCASSFGRASSYEQYFGPGTRLTVT.

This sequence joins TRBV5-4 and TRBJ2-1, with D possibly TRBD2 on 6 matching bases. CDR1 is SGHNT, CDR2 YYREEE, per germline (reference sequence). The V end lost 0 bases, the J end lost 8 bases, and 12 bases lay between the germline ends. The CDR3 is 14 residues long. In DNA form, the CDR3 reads TGTGCCAGCAGCTTGGGGGCGGGGCCCTATGAGCAGTTCTTC. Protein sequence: CASSLGAGPYEQFF. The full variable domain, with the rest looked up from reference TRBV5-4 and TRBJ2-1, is ETGVTQSPTHLIKTRGQQVTLRCSSQSGHNTVSWYQQALGQGPQFIFQYYREEENGRGNFPPRFSGLQFPNYSSELNVNALELDDSALYLCASSLGAGPYEQFFGPGTRLTVL.

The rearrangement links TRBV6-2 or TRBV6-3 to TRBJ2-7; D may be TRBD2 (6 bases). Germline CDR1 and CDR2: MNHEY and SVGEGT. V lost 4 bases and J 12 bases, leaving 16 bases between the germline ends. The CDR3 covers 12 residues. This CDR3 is CASSLGTALWYF. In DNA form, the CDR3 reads TGTGCCAGCAGTTTGGGGACTGCCCTGTGGTACTTC.

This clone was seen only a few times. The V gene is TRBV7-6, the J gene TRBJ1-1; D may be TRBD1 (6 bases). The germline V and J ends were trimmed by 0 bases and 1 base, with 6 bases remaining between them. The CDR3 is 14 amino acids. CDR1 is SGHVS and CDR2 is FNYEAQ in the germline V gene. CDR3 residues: CASSLADRNTEAFF. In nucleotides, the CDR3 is TGTGCCAGCAGCTTAGCGGACAGGAACACTGAAGCTTTCTTT.